The 13 T cell receptor beta chains presented below share a single source sample, sequenced in a study of blood T cells in healthy people across ages. Using a J-beta primer mix together with a sample-barcoded 5' primer, a second PCR was run for roughly 6 to 12 cycles. TCRdb called the 5' RACE reads again in MiXCR, with one record for every CDR3 protein. This sample carries some 1,500,000 distinct CDR3 sequences, 40% to 45% of them seen once, and the ten largest clones take around 4%. Sequenced: blood. The receptors shown here come from a woman between 18 and 29 years old in good health.

This clonotype was counted between two and nine times. This chain links TRBV2 with TRBJ2-1; perhaps TRBD2 as D (6 bases). Germline loops: CDR1 SNHLY, CDR2 FYNNEI. The CDR3 extends over 16 amino acids. Trimming removed 4 bases at V and 3 bases at J, with 16 bases between. CDR3 DNA sequence: TGTGCCAGCAGTGGCCCCGGGATTAGCGGCTACAATGAGCAGTTCTTC. It translates to CASSGPGISGYNEQFF.

This clonotype was seen a single time. The junction departs from the called germline gene at one end, perhaps through a read error. The genes are TRBV6-2 or TRBV6-3 and TRBJ1-5; D uncertain. Germline-derived CDR1 and CDR2 are MNHEY and SVGEGT. The CDR3 spans 15 residues. CDR3 nucleotides: TGTACCAGCAGTTACCGGCTTTGGGGAAATCAGCCCCAGCATTTT. Its protein product is CTSSYRLWGNQPQHF.

This chain links TRBV10-3 with TRBJ1-2; TRBD1 aligns across 7 bases. After removal of 4 bases from V and 4 bases from J, the junction contained 3 bases not matched to a gene. The germline V gene encodes CDR1 ENHRY and CDR2 SYGVKD. CDR3 length equals 13 residues. CDR3 loop: CAISGQGTYGYTF. The CDR3 DNA sequence: TGTGCCATCAGTGGACAGGGTACCTATGGCTACACCTTC.

V is TRBV14 and J is TRBJ2-4, with D perhaps assigned TRBD1 or TRBD2 (6 bases each). The ends were cut back, 1 base at V and 6 bases at J, with 10 bases in the middle. CDR1 is SGHDN, CDR2 FVKESK, per germline. The CDR3 loop spans 14 amino acids. CDR3 bases: TGTGCCAGCAGCCAAGCGGGGGCTTCAAACATTCAGTACTTC. This translates into CASSQAGASNIQYF.

This clonotype has just a few counts. The rearrangement joins TRBV12-3 or TRBV12-4 to TRBJ2-1, with 13 bases that match TRBD2. The J segment lost 6 bases and the V segment lost 5 bases, leaving 7 bases of the junction unmatched. The CDR3 runs 16 residues. DNA for the CDR3: TGTGCCAGCAGTCGCCGGGGACTAGCGGGGATCAATGAGCAGTTCTTC. Encoded protein: CASSRRGLAGINEQFF.

The chain recombines TRBV12-3 or TRBV12-4 with TRBJ1-2; TRBD1 is a possible D gene (5 bases). V lost 4 bases and J lost 4, with 13 bases in between. This CDR3 spans 14 amino acids. The CDR3 DNA follows: TGTGCCAGCAGTTCAACAGGTCATCCCTATGGCTACACCTTC. Its protein is CASSSTGHPYGYTF.

The genes are TRBV7-2 and TRBJ2-3; 10 bases match TRBD1. CDR3 length: 17 amino acids. V gave up 0 bases and J gave up 1 base; unmatched junction bases: 4. Germline V gene sequence: CDR1 SGHTA, CDR2 FQGNSA. CDR3 sequence reads: CASSLAGQGVGTDTQYF. CDR3 in DNA: TGTGCCAGCAGCTTAGCAGGACAGGGGGTCGGCACAGATACGCAGTATTTT.

This clonotype has more than one count but fewer than ten. The chain is built from TRBV12-3 or TRBV12-4 and TRBJ2-1; tentative D call: TRBD1 (8 bases). The DNA end lines up better with TRBJ2-7; the J call may be wrong. This CDR3 has 13 residues. The CDR3 region is CASKTGEGNEQYF. The DNA for the CDR3 is TGTGCCAGCAAGACAGGGGAGGGTAATGAGCAGTACTTC.

V is TRBV12-3 or TRBV12-4 and J is TRBJ2-2; 13 bases line up with TRBD2. V gave up 6 bases and J gave up 7 bases; unmatched junction bases: 8. The CDR3 consists of 16 residues. CDR3 in DNA: TGTGCCAGCAGGTTACTAGCGGGAGGGCCGGACGGGGAGCTGTTTTTT. Translation: CASRLLAGGPDGELFF.

The chain employs TRBV2 and TRBJ2-7; D unresolved. The DNA end is a closer match to TRBJ2-5, so the J assignment may be wrong. Germline assignment: CDR1 SNHLY and CDR2 FYNNEI. The length of the CDR3 is 13 residues. CDR3: CASSEVNEGTQYF. CDR3 nucleotides: TGTGCCAGCAGTGAAGTAAACGAAGGGACCCAGTACTTC.

The chain recombines TRBV20-1 with TRBJ2-5, with 13 bases fitting TRBD2. Germline-derived CDR1 and CDR2 are DFQATT and SNEGSKA (reference sequence). The CDR3 is 14 amino acids. V lost 6 bases to trimming and J lost 5 bases; unmatched junction nucleotides: 6. The DNA for the CDR3 is TGCAGTGCGTTCGGACTAGCGGGAGTTGAGACCCAGTACTTC. This translates into CSAFGLAGVETQYF.

J is TRBJ2-3 and V is TRBV7-9; D gene unclear. CDR1 is SEHNR and CDR2 is FQNEAQ in the germline V gene (reference sequence). Trimming removed 8 bases from V and 2 bases from J, with 14 bases in between. The CDR3 spans 14 residues. The CDR3: CASGPTLHTDTQYF. CDR3 sequence (DNA): TGTGCCAGCGGGCCGACGCTACACACAGATACGCAGTATTTT.

V is TRBV30 and J is TRBJ2-3; possibly TRBD2 for D (5 bases). CDR3 length: 15 amino acids. Trimming stripped 2 bases from V and 2 bases from J, with 14 bases between. Germline V gene lookup returns CDR1 GTSNPN and CDR2 SVGIG (reference sequence). The CDR3: CAWSHGTGVTDTQYF. The CDR3 coding sequence is TGTGCCTGGAGTCACGGAACCGGGGTCACAGATACGCAGTATTTT.